Sequencing of this T cell receptor beta chain was carried out in a study of T-cell memory formation after mild COVID-19. Turning to the study itself: Most TCR clusters belonged to a single donor. General study findings and limits: Nothing confirmed that second-wave clones peaking on day 37 were specific for SARS-CoV-2. Later expanders leaned toward CD4+, whereas clones contracting from day 15 to 85 were balanced CD4/CD8. Memory sampled before infection contained some responding clones, suggesting cross-reactive memory joined.

One entry per CDR3 protein results from TCRdb running MiXCR on the 5' RACE reads. The top ten hold roughly an eighth of the sample, which has 400,000 or so distinct CDR3 sequences, about 21% seen once. Per the germline V gene, CDR1 is SGHRS and CDR2 is YFSETQ. The CDR3 spans 13 residues. V shed 4 bases and J 7 bases; nucleotides not matched to a gene: 6. This clonotype was picked up a small number of times. Its specificity is unknown. The clonotype originates from an adult woman who had mild COVID-19 (a few samples of this study predate the infection). Cell type and time point are not known. Sequenced sample: PBMCs or a T cell subset sorted from them (not recorded which). The chain carries TRBV5-1 and TRBJ1-2; 8 bases agree with TRBD1. The CDR3 loop reads CASSVRQGSGYTF. The CDR3 nucleotides are TGCGCCAGCAGCGTGCGACAGGGGTCTGGCTACACCTTC.